This passage covers 8 T cell receptor beta chains from one sample sequenced in a study of CXCR3-negative and CXCR3-positive naive CD8 T cells. Study conclusions and caveats: Against CXCR3-negative naive cells, CXCR3-positive naive cells showed more hydrophobic TRB CDR3s.

It was by 5' RACE with UMI labels that the TRB cDNA libraries were prepared. TCRdb re-called the 5' RACE reads and catalogs CDR3 proteins one per entry, DNA excluded. The repertoire table contains just under 90,000 distinct CDR3 sequences. Antigens for these TCRs are unknown. Specimen: naive CXCR3+ CD8+ T cells from blood. The subset was: CD45RO-CCR7+CD27+CD95- naive CD8+ T cells expressing CXCR3 (TNR3+). Receptors originate from a human donor in good health. Some clones in this sample may be carry-over from other donors' samples.

V is TRBV21-1 and J is TRBJ2-3; TCRdb names TRBD2, which stays unverified in the absence of DNA. TRBV21-1 is a pseudogene. CDR3 length: 16 amino acids. The CDR3 sequence is CASSPLHLAGADTQYF.

The rearrangement links TRBV25-1 to TRBJ1-4. The germline CDR1 and CDR2 sequences are MGHDK and SYGVNS. The CDR3 is 11 amino acids. This CDR3 reads CAAATGEKLFF.

The J gene is TRBJ1-2, the V gene TRBV4-1; as DNA is missing, the TRBD1 call by TCRdb cannot be tested. In germline, CDR1 is MGHRA, CDR2 YSYEKL. This CDR3 spans 14 amino acids. CDR3 in amino acids: CASSGGQGNYGYTF.

The chain recombines TRBV27 with TRBJ2-5; TCRdb picks TRBD2, but there is no DNA to check that call. Germline-derived CDR1 and CDR2 are MNHEY and SMNVEV (reference sequence). The CDR3 extends over 15 amino acids. The CDR3 sequence is CASSYASGGQETQYF.

The rearrangement links TRBV6-6 to TRBJ2-2; the TCRdb call, TRBD1, lacks DNA for checking. This CDR3 comprises 15 residues. Germline CDR1 reads MNHNY; CDR2 reads SVGAGI (reference sequence). CDR3 amino acids: CASSYLGVNTGELFF.

The chain joins TRBV25-1 to TRBJ1-1; TCRdb's assignment of TRBD1 cannot be checked, as there is no DNA. The germline V gene encodes CDR1 MGHDK and CDR2 SYGVNS. The CDR3 spans 14 residues. The CDR3 loop reads CASSGQGRWAEAFF. The whole variable domain, filled in from reference TRBV25-1 and TRBJ1-1, reads EADIYQTPRYLVIGTGKKITLECSQTMGHDKMYWYQQDPGMELHLIHYSYGVNSTEKGDLSSESTVSRIRTEHFPLTLESARPSHTSQYLCASSGQGRWAEAFFGQGTRLTVV.

The chain is built from TRBV15 and TRBJ2-1; TCRdb lists TRBD1, though no DNA is available to test this call. CDR1 is LNHNV and CDR2 is YYDKDF in the germline V gene (reference sequence). The CDR3 length is 13 residues. CDR3 sequence: CATSSSTGVKQFF.

CDR3 amino acids: CASSLSSGVFTDTQYF. J is TRBJ2-3 and V is TRBV27; TCRdb returns TRBD2, unconfirmable since there is no DNA. CDR1 is MNHEY and CDR2 is SMNVEV in the germline V gene (reference sequence). The CDR3 loop spans 16 amino acids.